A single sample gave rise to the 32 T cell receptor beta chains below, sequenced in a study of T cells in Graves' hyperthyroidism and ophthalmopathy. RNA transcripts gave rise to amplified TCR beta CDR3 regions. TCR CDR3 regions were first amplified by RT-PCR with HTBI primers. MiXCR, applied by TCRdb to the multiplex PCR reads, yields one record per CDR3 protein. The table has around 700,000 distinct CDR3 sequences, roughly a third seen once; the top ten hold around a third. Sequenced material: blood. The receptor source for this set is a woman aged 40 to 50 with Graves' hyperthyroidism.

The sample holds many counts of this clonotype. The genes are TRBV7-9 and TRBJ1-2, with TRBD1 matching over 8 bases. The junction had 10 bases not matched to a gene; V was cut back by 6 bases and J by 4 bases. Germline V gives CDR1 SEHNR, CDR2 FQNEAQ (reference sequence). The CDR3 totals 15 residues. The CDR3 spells CASRDPGQEIYGYTF. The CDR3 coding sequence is TGTGCCAGCAGGGACCCGGGACAGGAGATCTATGGCTACACCTTC.

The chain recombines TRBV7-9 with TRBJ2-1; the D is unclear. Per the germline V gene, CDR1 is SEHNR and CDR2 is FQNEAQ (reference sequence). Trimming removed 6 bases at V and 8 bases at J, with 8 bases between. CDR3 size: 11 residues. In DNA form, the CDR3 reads TGTGCCAGCAGTTCCCTCGATGAGCAGTTCTTC. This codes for CASSSLDEQFF.

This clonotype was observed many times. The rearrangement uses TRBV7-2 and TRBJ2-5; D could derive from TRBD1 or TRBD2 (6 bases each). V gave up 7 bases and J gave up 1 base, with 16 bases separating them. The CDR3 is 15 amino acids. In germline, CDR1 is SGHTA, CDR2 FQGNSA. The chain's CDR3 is CASTRLRGLQETQYF. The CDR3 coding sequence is TGTGCCAGCACCAGACTCCGGGGGCTCCAAGAGACCCAGTACTTC.

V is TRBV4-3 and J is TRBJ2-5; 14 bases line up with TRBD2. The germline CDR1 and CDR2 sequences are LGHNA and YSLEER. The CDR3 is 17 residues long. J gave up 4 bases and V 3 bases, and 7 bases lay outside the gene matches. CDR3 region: CASSQGLAGVSGETQYF. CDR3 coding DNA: TGCGCCAGCAGCCAGGGACTAGCGGGAGTTTCGGGAGAGACCCAGTACTTC.

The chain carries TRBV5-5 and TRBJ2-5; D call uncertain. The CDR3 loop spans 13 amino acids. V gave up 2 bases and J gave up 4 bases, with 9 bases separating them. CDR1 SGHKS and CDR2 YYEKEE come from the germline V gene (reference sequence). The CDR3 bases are TGTGCCAGCAGCTTCTTGTTAGCAGAGACCCAGTACTTC. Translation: CASSFLLAETQYF.

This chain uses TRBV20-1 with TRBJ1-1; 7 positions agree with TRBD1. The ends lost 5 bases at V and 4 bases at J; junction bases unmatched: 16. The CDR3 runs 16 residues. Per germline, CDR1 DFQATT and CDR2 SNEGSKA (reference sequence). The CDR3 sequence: CSAEEDRTKPSTEAFF. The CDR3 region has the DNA TGCAGTGCTGAGGAGGACAGGACCAAGCCGAGCACTGAAGCTTTCTTT.

CDR3 DNA: TGCAGCTACGGCACTGAAGCTTTCTTT. Translating it yields CSYGTEAFF. This chain links TRBV29-1 with TRBJ1-1; D is uncertain. Trimming left V 8 bases short and J 4 bases short, with 5 bases between. The CDR3 covers 9 residues. Looked up from germline, CDR1 is SQVTM and CDR2 is ANQGSEA. Combining the CDR3 with reference TRBV29-1 and TRBJ1-1 gives the whole variable domain SAVISQKPSRDICQRGTSLTIQCQVDSQVTMMFWYRQQPGQSLTLIATANQGSEATYESGFVIDKFPISRPNLTFSTLTVSNMSPEDSSIYLCSYGTEAFFGQGTRLTVV.

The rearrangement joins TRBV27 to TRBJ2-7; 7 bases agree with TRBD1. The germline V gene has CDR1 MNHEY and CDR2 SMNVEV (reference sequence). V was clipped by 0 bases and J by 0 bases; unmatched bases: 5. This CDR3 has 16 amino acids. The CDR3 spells CASSLSAAGGSYEQYF. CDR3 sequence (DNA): TGTGCCAGCAGTTTATCCGCGGCAGGGGGCTCCTACGAGCAGTACTTC.

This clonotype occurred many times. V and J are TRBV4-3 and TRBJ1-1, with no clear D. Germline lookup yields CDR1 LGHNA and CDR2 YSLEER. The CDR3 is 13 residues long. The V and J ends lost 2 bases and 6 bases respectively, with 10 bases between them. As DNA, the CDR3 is TGCGCCAGCAGCCAATCTCTCGAGTCTGAAGCTTTCTTT. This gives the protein CASSQSLESEAFF.

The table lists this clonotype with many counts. CDR3 amino acids: CASSDSGTLTEAFF. DNA of the CDR3: TGTGCCAGCAGTGACAGCGGAACTTTAACTGAAGCTTTCTTT. This chain connects TRBV25-1 to TRBJ1-1, with D unresolved. Trimming cost V 3 bases and J 5 bases, with 13 bases left between them. This CDR3 comprises 14 residues. Per the germline V gene, CDR1 is MGHDK and CDR2 is SYGVNS.

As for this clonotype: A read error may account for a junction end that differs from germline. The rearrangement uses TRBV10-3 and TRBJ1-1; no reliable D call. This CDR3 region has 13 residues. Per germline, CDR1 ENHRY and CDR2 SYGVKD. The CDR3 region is CASSYSVATEAFF. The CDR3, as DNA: TGTGCCAGCAGTTACTCGGTCGCGACTGAAGCTTTCTTT.

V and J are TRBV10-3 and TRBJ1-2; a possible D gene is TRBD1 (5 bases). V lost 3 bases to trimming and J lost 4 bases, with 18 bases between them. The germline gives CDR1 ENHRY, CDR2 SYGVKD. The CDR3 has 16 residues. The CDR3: CAISDEGRGGTYGYTF. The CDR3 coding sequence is TGTGCCATCAGTGATGAGGGGCGCGGGGGTACCTATGGCTACACCTTC.

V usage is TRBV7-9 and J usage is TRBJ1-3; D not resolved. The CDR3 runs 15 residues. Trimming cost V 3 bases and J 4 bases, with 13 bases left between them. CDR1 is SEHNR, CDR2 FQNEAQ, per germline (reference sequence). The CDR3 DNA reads TGTGCCAGCAGCTTGGAGCGTACCGGGGGAAACACCATATATTTT. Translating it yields CASSLERTGGNTIYF.

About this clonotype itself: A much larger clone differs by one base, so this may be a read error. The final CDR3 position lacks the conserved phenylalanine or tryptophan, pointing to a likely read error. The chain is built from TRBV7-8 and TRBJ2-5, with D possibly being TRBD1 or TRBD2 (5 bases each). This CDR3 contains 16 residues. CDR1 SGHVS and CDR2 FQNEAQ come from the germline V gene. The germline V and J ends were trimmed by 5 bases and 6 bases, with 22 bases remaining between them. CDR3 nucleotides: TGTGCCAGCAGCCCGAACGCTATTGTGGGGGAAAAGACCCAGTACCTC. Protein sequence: CASSPNAIVGEKTQYL.

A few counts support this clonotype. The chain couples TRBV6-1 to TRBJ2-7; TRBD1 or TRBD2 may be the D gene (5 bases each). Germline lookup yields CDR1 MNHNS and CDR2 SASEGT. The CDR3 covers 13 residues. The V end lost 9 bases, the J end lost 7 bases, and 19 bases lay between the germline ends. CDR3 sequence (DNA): TGTGCCAGTACAACAGGAGTAGCGCTTGAGCAGTACTTC. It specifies CASTTGVALEQYF.

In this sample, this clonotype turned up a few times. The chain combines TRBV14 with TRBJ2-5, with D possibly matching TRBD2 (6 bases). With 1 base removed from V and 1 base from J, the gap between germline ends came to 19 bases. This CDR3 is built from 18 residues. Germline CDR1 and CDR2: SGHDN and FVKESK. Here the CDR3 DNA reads TGTGCCAGCAGCCAAGCGACGTTTGGCGGGATCCTCCAAGAGACCCAGTACTTC. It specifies CASSQATFGGILQETQYF. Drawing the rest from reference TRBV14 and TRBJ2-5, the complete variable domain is EAGVTQFPSHSVIEKGQTVTLRCDPISGHDNLYWYRRVMGKEIKFLLHFVKESKQDESGMPNNRFLAERTGGTYSTLKVQPAELEDSGVYFCASSQATFGGILQETQYFGPGTRLLVL.

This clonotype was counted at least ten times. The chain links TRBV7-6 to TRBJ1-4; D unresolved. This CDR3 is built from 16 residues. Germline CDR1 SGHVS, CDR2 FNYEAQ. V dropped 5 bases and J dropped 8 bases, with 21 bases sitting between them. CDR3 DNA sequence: TGTGCCAGCAGCCAAGGTCCGTCGCAGGCCGGCGAAAAACTGTTTTTT. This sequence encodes CASSQGPSQAGEKLFF.

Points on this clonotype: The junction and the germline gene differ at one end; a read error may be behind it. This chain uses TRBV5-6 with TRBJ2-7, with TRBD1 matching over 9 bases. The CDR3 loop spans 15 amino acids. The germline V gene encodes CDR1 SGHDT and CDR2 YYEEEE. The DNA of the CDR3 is TGTGCCGGCAGCTTCGGGACAGGGCCATCCTACGAGCAGTACTTC. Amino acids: CAGSFGTGPSYEQYF.

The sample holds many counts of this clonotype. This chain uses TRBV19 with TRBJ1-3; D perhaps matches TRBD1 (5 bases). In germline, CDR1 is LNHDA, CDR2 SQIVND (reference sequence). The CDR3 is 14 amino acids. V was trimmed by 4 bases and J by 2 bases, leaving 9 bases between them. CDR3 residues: CASSKGSAGNTIYF. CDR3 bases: TGTGCCAGTAGTAAGGGGTCAGCTGGAAACACCATATATTTT.

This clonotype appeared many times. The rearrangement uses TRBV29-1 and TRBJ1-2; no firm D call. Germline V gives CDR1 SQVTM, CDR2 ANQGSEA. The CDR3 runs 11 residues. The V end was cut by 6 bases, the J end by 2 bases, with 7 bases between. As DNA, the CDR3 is TGCAGCGTAATGGGGAACTATGGCTACACCTTC. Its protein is CSVMGNYGYTF.

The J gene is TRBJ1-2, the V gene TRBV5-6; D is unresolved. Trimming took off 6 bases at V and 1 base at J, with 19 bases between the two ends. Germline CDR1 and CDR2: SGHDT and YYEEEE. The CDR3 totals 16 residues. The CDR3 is CASTPLPLSSNYGYTF. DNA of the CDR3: TGTGCCAGCACCCCCCTACCGCTTTCAAGTAACTATGGCTACACCTTC.

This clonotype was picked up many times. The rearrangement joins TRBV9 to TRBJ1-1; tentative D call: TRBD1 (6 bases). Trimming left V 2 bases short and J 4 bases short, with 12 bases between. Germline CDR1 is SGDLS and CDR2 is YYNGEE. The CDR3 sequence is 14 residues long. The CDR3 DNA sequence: TGTGCCAGCAGCGTTCGACAGGTACCCACTGAAGCTTTCTTT. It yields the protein CASSVRQVPTEAFF.

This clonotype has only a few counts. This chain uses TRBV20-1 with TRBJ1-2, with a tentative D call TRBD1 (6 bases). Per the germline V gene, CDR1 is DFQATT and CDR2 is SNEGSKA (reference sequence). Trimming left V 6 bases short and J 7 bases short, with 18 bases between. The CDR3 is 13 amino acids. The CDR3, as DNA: TGCAGTGCGAAAAAACCACTGGGGGCTGGCTACACCTTC. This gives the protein CSAKKPLGAGYTF.

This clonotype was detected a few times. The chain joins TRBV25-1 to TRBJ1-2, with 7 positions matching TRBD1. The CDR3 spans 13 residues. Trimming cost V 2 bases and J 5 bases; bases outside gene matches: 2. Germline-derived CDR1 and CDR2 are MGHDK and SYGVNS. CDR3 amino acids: CASSEVQGYGYTF. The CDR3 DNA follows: TGTGCCAGCAGTGAAGTACAGGGGTATGGCTACACCTTC.

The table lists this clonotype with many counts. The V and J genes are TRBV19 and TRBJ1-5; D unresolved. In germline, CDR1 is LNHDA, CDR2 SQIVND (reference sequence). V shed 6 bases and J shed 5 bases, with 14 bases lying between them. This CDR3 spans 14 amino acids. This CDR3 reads CASRRAGWDQPQHF. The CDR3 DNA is TGTGCCAGTAGAAGGGCGGGTTGGGATCAGCCCCAGCATTTT.

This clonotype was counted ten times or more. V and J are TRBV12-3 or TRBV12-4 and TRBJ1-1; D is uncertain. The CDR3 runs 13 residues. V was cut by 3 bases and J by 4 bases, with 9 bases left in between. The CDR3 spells CASSLEETTEAFF. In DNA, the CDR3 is TGTGCCAGCAGTTTGGAGGAGACCACTGAAGCTTTCTTT.

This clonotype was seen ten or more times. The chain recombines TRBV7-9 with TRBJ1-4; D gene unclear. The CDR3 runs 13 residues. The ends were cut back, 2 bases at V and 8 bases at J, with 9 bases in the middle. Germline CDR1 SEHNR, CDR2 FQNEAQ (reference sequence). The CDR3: CASSLMSGEKLFF. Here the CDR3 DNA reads TGTGCCAGCAGCTTAATGTCTGGAGAAAAACTGTTTTTT.

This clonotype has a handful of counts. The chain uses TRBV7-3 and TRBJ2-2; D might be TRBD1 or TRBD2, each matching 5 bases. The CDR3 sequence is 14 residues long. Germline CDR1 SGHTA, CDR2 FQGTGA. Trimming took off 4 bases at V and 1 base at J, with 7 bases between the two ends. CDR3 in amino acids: CASSWDGNTGELFF. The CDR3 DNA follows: TGTGCCAGCAGCTGGGACGGGAACACCGGGGAGCTGTTTTTT. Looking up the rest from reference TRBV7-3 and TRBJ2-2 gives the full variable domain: GAGVSQTPSNKVTEKGKYVELRCDPISGHTALYWYRQSLGQGPEFLIYFQGTGAADDSGLPNDRFFAVRPEGSVSTLKIQRTERGDSAVYLCASSWDGNTGELFFGEGSRLTVL.

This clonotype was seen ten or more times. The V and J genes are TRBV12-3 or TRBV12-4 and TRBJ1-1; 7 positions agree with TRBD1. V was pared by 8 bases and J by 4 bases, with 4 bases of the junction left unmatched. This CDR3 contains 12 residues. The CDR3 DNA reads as TGTGCCAGCGGTTACAGGGGCACTGAAGCTTTCTTT. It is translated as CASGYRGTEAFF.

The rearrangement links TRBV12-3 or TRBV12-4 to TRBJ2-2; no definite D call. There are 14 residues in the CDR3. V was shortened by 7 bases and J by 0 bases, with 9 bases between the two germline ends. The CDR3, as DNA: TGTGCCAGCACTACAGATACGAACACCGGGGAGCTGTTTTTT. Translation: CASTTDTNTGELFF.

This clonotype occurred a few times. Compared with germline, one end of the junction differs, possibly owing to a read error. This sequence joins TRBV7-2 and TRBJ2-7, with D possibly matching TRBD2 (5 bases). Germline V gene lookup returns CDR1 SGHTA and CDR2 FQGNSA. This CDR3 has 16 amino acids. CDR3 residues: CASSQEVPSPSYEQYF. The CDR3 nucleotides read TGCGCCAGCAGCCAAGAAGTTCCTAGCCCGTCCTACGAGCAGTACTTC.

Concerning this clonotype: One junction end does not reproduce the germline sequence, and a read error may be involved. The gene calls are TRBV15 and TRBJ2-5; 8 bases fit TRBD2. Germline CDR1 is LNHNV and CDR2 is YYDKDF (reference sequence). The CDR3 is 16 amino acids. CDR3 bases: TGTGCCACCAGAGAAGACGGTCGGGGGGGCCAAGAGATCCAGTACTTC. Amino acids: CATREDGRGGQEIQYF. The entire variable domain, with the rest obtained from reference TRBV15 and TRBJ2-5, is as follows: DAMVIQNPRYQVTQFGKPVTLSCSQTLNHNVMYWYQQKSSQAPKLLFHYYDKDFNNEADTPDNFQSRRPNTSFCFLDIRSPGLGDTAMYLCATREDGRGGQEIQYFGPGTRLLVL.